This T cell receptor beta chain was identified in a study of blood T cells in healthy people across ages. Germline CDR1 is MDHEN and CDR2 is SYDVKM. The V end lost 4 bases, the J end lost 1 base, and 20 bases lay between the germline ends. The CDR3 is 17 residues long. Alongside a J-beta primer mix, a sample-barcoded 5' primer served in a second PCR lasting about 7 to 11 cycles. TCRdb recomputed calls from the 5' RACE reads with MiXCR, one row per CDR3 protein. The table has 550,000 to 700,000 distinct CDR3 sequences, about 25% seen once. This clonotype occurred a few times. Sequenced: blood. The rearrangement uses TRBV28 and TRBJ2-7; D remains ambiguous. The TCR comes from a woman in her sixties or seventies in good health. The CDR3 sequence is CASSSPLSLDSSYEQYF. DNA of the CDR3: TGTGCCAGCAGTTCGCCCTTATCCCTAGATTCGTCCTACGAGCAGTACTTC.